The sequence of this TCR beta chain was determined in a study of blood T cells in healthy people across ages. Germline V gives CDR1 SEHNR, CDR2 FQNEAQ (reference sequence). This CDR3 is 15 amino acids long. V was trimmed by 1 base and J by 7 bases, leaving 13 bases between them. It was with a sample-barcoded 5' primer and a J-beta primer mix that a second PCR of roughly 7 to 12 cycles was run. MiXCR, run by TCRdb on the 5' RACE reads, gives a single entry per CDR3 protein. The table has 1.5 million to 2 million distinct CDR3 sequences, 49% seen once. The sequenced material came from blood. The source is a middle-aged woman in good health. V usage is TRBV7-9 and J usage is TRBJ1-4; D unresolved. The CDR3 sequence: CASSLEGGFSEKLFF. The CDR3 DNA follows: TGTGCCAGCAGCTTAGAAGGAGGGTTTAGTGAAAAACTGTTTTTT.